Following are 8 T cell receptor beta chains from one sample sequenced in a study of CD8 T cell repertoires and HIV-1 epitope variants. Antigen specificity for these receptors is unknown. Profiling relied on immunoSEQ multiplex PCR, and the TCRdb table lists in-frame clones only, not all of them. In the table there are over 5,000 clones, 64% of which are singletons. The sample was cultured CD8+ T cells derived from PBMCs. The receptors were gathered from a male donor with HIV.

The CDR3 region is CASSYRPTSRETQYF. CDR3 coding DNA: TGTGCCAGCAGTTACCGCCCAACTAGTAGGGAGACCCAGTACTTC. The chain employs TRBV6-5 and TRBJ2-5, with a weak D call TRBD2 (5 bases). Per germline, CDR1 MNHEY and CDR2 SVGAGI. This CDR3 region has 15 residues. V dropped 2 bases and J dropped 5 bases, with 15 bases sitting between them.

This clone was counted a few times. The chain couples TRBV28 to TRBJ1-2; D remains ambiguous. V lost 1 base and J 7 bases, leaving 10 bases between the germline ends. Germline values: CDR1 MDHEN, CDR2 SYDVKM. This CDR3 comprises 13 residues. The CDR3 DNA reads TGTGCCAGCAGTTTATTACCAGGCCGTGGCTACACCTTC. It is translated as CASSLLPGRGYTF.

The chain carries TRBV9 and TRBJ1-6; maybe TRBD1 (6 bases). Germline assignment: CDR1 SGDLS and CDR2 YYNGEE. The CDR3 is 15 amino acids. Trimming left V 2 bases short and J 1 base short, with 7 bases between. The CDR3 nucleotides are TGTGCCAGCAGCGTCGGACAGTCCTATAATTCACCCCTCCACTTT. Translation: CASSVGQSYNSPLHF.

V gene TRBV4-2 combines with J gene TRBJ2-5; 9 bases are shared with TRBD1. Trimming took 0 bases from V and 5 from J; bases not matched to a gene: 13. Germline CDR1 reads LGHNA; CDR2 reads YNFKEQ. CDR3 length: 18 residues. CDR3 sequence reads: CASSQDMYRDRAAETQYF. In DNA form, the CDR3 reads TGTGCCAGCAGCCAAGACATGTACCGGGACAGGGCGGCGGAGACCCAGTACTTC.

J is TRBJ1-5 and V is TRBV6-5; perhaps TRBD1 as D (6 bases). Per the germline V gene, CDR1 is MNHEY and CDR2 is SVGAGI. Trimming took 11 bases from V and 7 from J, leaving 18 bases between them. CDR3 length equals 13 residues. CDR3 DNA sequence: TGTGCCTGCCGTTCGGGGGGCGTACAGCCCCAGCATTTT. Translated: CACRSGGVQPQHF.

J is TRBJ2-7 and V is TRBV7-9; 7 bases map to TRBD1. Germline CDR1 SEHNR, CDR2 FQNEAQ (reference sequence). Trimming cost V 4 bases and J 4 bases; bases outside gene matches: 7. CDR3 length: 14 residues. The CDR3 reads CASSSGQVKYEQYF. The CDR3 region has the DNA TGTGCCAGCAGCTCCGGACAGGTTAAGTACGAGCAGTACTTC.

The chain links TRBV19 to TRBJ2-1, with TRBD2 matching over 9 bases. The CDR3 covers 16 residues. J lost 10 bases, V lost 3 bases, and 13 bases had no gene match. Germline CDR1 and CDR2: LNHDA and SQIVND (reference sequence). The CDR3 is CASSMERLAERREQFF. The CDR3 region has the DNA TGTGCCAGTAGTATGGAAAGACTAGCGGAGAGGCGGGAGCAGTTCTTC.

This rearrangement joins TRBV5-8 to TRBJ2-1, with 15 positions matching TRBD2. In germline, CDR1 is SGHTS, CDR2 YDEGEE. The CDR3 consists of 15 residues. The junction had 5 bases not matched to a gene; V was cut back by 3 bases and J by 10 bases. The CDR3 region has the DNA TGTGCCAGCAGCTCACCGGGACTAGCGGGAGGAGAGCAGTTCTTC. Its protein is CASSSPGLAGGEQFF.